This entry features one T cell receptor beta chain sequence. Its antigen is undetermined. This specimen belongs to a study of T cell responses to AZD1222 COVID-19 vaccine. Broader study findings: Donor demographics were predominantly white British with a female majority; clonal diversity may be underestimated. AZD1222 recipients seropositive at baseline numbered only five to seven. Spike-spanning, vaccine-associated CD4 TCRs were dominant at 160-218 and 743-854.

The CDR3 totals 15 residues. CDR1 and CDR2 (germline): MNHEY, SVGAGI. The ends were cut back, 2 bases at V and 0 bases at J, with 8 bases in the middle. TCRdb keeps only in-frame clones here, not all; method: immunoSEQ multiplex PCR. Among fewer than 150,000 clones listed, 85% to 90% were seen once. Sequencing used peripheral blood, obtained on day 0 of AZD1222 vaccination. V is TRBV6-5 and J is TRBJ2-1, with unresolved D. The clonotype originates from an adult in good health. The DNA for the CDR3 is TGTGCCAGCAGTTACGGCGCGGACTCCTACAATGAGCAGTTCTTC. This translates into CASSYGADSYNEQFF.